The T cell receptor (beta chain) under discussion was sequenced for a study of blood T cell repertoires in COVID-19. Study-wide background: From the United States, Italy and Spain came samples of acute and convalescent COVID-19. PBMCs, B-cell-depleted T cells, or T cells were the source of the cDNA or gDNA that made up the material.

This clone was counted a single time. Original processing methods: Estimated nucleated cell counts came from reference gene primer amplification. The table came from immunoSEQ multiplex PCR; TCRdb's copy has only in-frame clones and leaves some out. V and J calls and clone size are as listed in that table; D and trimming were resolved from the DNA. This sample yields tens of thousands of clones, of which about four fifths are seen a single time; around 5% belongs to the top ten. Specimen: peripheral blood. The clonotype was recovered from a man in his forties or fifties with active COVID-19.

As DNA, the CDR3 is TGCGCCAGCAGCCAAGATACTATACACCGGGACAGGAAAGTCTCTGGGGCCAACGTCCTGACTTTC. It yields the protein CASSQDTIHRDRKVSGANVLTF. The gene calls are TRBV4-3 and TRBJ2-6; the match to TRBD1 covers 8 bases. After removal of 0 bases from V and 0 bases from J, the junction contained 16 bases not matched to a gene. CDR3 length equals 22 residues. Germline V gene data show CDR1 as LGHNA and CDR2 as YSLEER.